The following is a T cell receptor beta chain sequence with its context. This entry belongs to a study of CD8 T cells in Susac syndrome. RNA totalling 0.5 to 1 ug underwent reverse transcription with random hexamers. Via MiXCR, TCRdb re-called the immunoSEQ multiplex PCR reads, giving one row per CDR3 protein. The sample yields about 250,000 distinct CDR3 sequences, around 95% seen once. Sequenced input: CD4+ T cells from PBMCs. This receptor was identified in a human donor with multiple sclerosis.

In DNA, the CDR3 is TGCGCCAGCAGCTTGGACGGGGACCTAGAAGTGTACGAGCAGTACTTC. Its protein is CASSLDGDLEVYEQYF. The genes are TRBV5-1 and TRBJ2-7; D possibly uses TRBD1 or TRBD2 (5 bases each). CDR1 is SGHRS and CDR2 is YFSETQ in the germline V gene. This CDR3 comprises 16 residues. Trimming cost V 0 bases and J 4 bases, with 17 bases left between them.